This T cell receptor (beta chain) comes out of a study of blood T cell repertoires in COVID-19. Study in general: PBMCs, B-cell-depleted T cells, or T cells provided the cDNA or gDNA that made up the material.

Those enrolled, adults aged roughly 18 to 100 years, came from fewer than 25 US areas. Donors in Cohort 3 who had recovered were those with two negative PCRs, healthcare professional clearance, or resolution of their symptoms. Per the study methods: Reference gene primer amplification yielded estimated nucleated cell counts. Produced via immunoSEQ multiplex PCR; TCRdb's table is partial and in-frame only. V and J calls and clone size are given by that table; D and trimming were obtained from the DNA. The sample carries 140,000 to 150,000 clones, 70% to 90% recorded once. Sequences were obtained from PBMCs or T cells enriched from blood (not recorded which). This receptor was obtained from a middle-aged woman who had recovered from COVID-19.

DNA of the CDR3: TGTGCCAGCAGCCAACAGAAGACTGAAGCTTTCTTT. Its translation: CASSQQKTEAFF. The chain is built from TRBV5-5 and TRBJ1-1; D is unresolved. Between the trimmed V and J ends, which lost 4 bases and 5 bases, there was a span of 9 bases. Germline V CDR1 and CDR2: SGHKS, YYEKEE (reference sequence). The CDR3 extends over 12 amino acids.